This passage covers 27 T cell receptor beta chains from one sample sequenced in a study of vaccination and CD4 T cells after COVID-19 (dated by TCRdb to 2021 to 2024). These receptors lack a known antigen. The library was generated by PCR. TCRdb lists the instrument as Illumina iSeq 100. DNA from cultured CD4+ T cells underwent TCR sequencing with the Oncomine TCR Beta short-read assay at the Johns Hopkins FTIC core. TCRdb trimmed the raw reads at Q25, called clones with MiXCR and kept productive beta chains. CDR3 protein sequences are deduplicated, and each keeps its most common genes and DNA. Across this sample there are roughly 8,400 distinct CDR3 sequences, with under 75% seen only once. About an eighth of the sample lies in the top ten. Reading the label with the study, this specimen's treatment or condition is: approximately nine-day PBMC culture with coronavirus spike peptide pools or control peptides (ViraFEST assay).

Sequenced here: cultured CD4+ T cells from blood, sampled after SARS-CoV-2 vaccination. These receptor sequences come from a human donor with COVID-19.

This chain connects TRBV12-3 or TRBV12-4 to TRBJ1-1; maybe TRBD1 (6 bases). Trimming pared 5 bases from V and 6 bases from J, leaving 16 bases between. This CDR3 has 14 residues. The CDR3 DNA is TGTGCCAGCAGTCTAGAGCGGGGGGCGGCTGAAGCTTTCTTT. It specifies CASSLERGAAEAFF.

The chain employs TRBV6-1 and TRBJ2-1; 13 bases match TRBD2. The J segment lost 10 bases and the V segment lost 4 bases, leaving 7 bases of the junction unmatched. The germline V gene encodes CDR1 MNHNS and CDR2 SASEGT. This CDR3 has 15 residues. CDR3 region: CASSGLAGGPAEQFF. The CDR3 DNA reads as TGTGCCAGCAGTGGACTAGCGGGGGGCCCCGCGGAGCAGTTCTTC.

The chain links TRBV2 to TRBJ1-2; 7 nucleotides match TRBD1. CDR1 and CDR2 from the germline V gene are SNHLY and FYNNEI. The CDR3 has 13 amino acids. Germline trimming cut 8 bases from V and 2 bases from J; bases unmatched to any gene: 5. For the CDR3, the DNA is TGTGCCAGCTTACTGACAGGGAACTATGGCTACACCTTC. Translated: CASLLTGNYGYTF.

This clonotype was observed a handful of times. The chain carries TRBV6-7 and TRBJ1-5; 7 bases map to TRBD1. TRBV6-7 is assigned to the ORF class and has an uncertain function. The CDR3 consists of 14 residues. After removal of 6 bases from V and 5 bases from J, the junction contained 7 bases not matched to a gene. CDR3 DNA sequence: TGTGCCAGCAGCCAGGACAGGTTAGATCAGCCCCAGCATTTT. Its protein product is CASSQDRLDQPQHF.

The chain carries TRBV2 and TRBJ2-7; 9 nucleotides line up with TRBD1. V lost 9 bases, J lost 2 bases, and 8 bases stayed unmatched. The CDR3 runs to 14 residues. The germline CDR1 and CDR2 sequences are SNHLY and FYNNEI. As DNA, the CDR3 is TGTGCCAGTCTAAGGACAGGGGCGGCCTACGAGCAGTACTTC. This codes for CASLRTGAAYEQYF.

The chain employs TRBV19 and TRBJ1-1, with no clear D. The CDR3 length is 12 residues. CDR1 and CDR2 from the germline V gene are LNHDA and SQIVND (reference sequence). Trimming removed 6 bases from V and 1 base from J, with 6 bases in between. In nucleotides, the CDR3 is TGTGCCAGTAGGGGCCCGAACACTGAAGCTTTCTTT. It translates to CASRGPNTEAFF.

V is TRBV18 and J is TRBJ1-5; D might be TRBD1 (5 bases). Trimming pared 4 bases from V and 2 bases from J, leaving 9 bases between. The CDR3 is 14 amino acids. The V gene's germline CDR1 is KGHSH and CDR2 LQKENI. The CDR3 spells CASSRGLGNQPQHF. Written as DNA, the CDR3 is TGTGCCAGCTCACGGGGGTTAGGCAATCAGCCCCAGCATTTT.

The V call is TRBV20-1, the J call TRBJ1-5; 9 positions match TRBD1. Unmatched junction bases numbered 12, after V lost 4 bases and J lost 2 bases. CDR3 length: 17 amino acids. The germline V gene has CDR1 DFQATT and CDR2 SNEGSKA (reference sequence). For the CDR3, the DNA is TGCAGTGCTACAGGGACAGGGACGGTTAGCGGCAATCAGCCCCAGCATTTT. This sequence encodes CSATGTGTVSGNQPQHF.

The V and J genes are TRBV6-2 or TRBV6-3 and TRBJ2-7; the D gene is possibly TRBD1 (6 bases). The CDR3 is 16 residues long. From germline, CDR1 is MNHEY and CDR2 SVGEGT. V shed 6 bases and J shed 0 bases, with 18 bases lying between them. For the CDR3, the DNA is TGTGCCAGCAGCTCCTCCTTAACAGGGAGCTCCTACGAGCAGTACTTC. Translation gives CASSSSLTGSSYEQYF.

The V call is TRBV24-1, the J call TRBJ1-1; D not certain. The CDR3 is 13 amino acids. V lost 5 bases to trimming and J lost 1 base, with 7 bases between them. Germline CDR1 KGHDR, CDR2 SFDVKD. Here the CDR3 reads CATSGNSNTEAFF. The CDR3, as DNA: TGTGCCACCAGTGGAAACTCGAACACTGAAGCTTTCTTT.

This clonotype was counted only a few times. This chain uses TRBV6-1 with TRBJ1-5; 8 positions match TRBD1. This CDR3 is built from 15 residues. Trimming took 8 bases from V and 2 from J; bases not matched to a gene: 8. Germline V gene sequence: CDR1 MNHNS, CDR2 SASEGT. This chain's CDR3 is CASEGAGGRNQPQHF. The CDR3, as DNA: TGTGCCAGCGAGGGGGCAGGGGGCCGCAATCAGCCCCAGCATTTT.

This clonotype is judged large (0.1 to 1%). The chain combines TRBV24-1 with TRBJ1-5, with 9 positions matching TRBD1. V was pared by 2 bases and J by 3 bases, with 4 bases of the junction left unmatched. Germline values: CDR1 KGHDR, CDR2 SFDVKD. This CDR3 is built from 16 residues. CDR3 in amino acids: CATSDSGTGNNQPQHF. The CDR3 DNA reads TGTGCCACCAGTGATTCCGGGACAGGGAACAATCAGCCCCAGCATTTT.

The chain carries TRBV12-3 or TRBV12-4 and TRBJ2-7; 9 nucleotides match TRBD1. The CDR3 extends over 14 amino acids. Trimming took 6 bases from V and 3 from J; bases not matched to a gene: 6. The CDR3 DNA is TGTGCCAGCAGGGAAACAGGGGGCGGCTACGAGCAGTACTTC. It yields the protein CASRETGGGYEQYF.

This clonotype was counted a few times. This sequence joins TRBV6-1 and TRBJ1-6; 7 nucleotides line up with TRBD1. Germline lookup yields CDR1 MNHNS and CDR2 SASEGT. V shed 5 bases, J shed 9 bases, and the junction held 10 bases outside the gene matches. The CDR3 consists of 15 residues. CDR3 in amino acids: CASSIQQGYGSPLHF. The DNA of the CDR3 is TGTGCCAGCAGTATACAACAGGGGTACGGTTCACCCCTCCACTTT.

The V gene is TRBV19, the J gene TRBJ1-5; a possible D gene is TRBD1 (5 bases). Germline CDR1 reads LNHDA; CDR2 reads SQIVND (reference sequence). Trimming removed 4 bases at V and 7 bases at J, with 14 bases between. The CDR3 has 14 amino acids. CDR3 sequence: CASSTGTVRQPQHF. CDR3 nucleotides: TGTGCCAGTAGTACAGGGACGGTCAGGCAGCCCCAGCATTTT.

The chain couples TRBV6-5 to TRBJ2-2; D is unclear. This CDR3 comprises 12 residues. With 2 bases removed from V and 6 bases from J, the gap between germline ends came to 4 bases. Per germline, CDR1 MNHEY and CDR2 SVGAGI. This CDR3 is CASSYRPGELFF. The CDR3 DNA reads as TGTGCCAGCAGTTACCGGCCCGGGGAGCTGTTTTTT.

Written as DNA, the CDR3 is TGCAGTGCTAGAGACAGGAGCTACGAGCAGTACTTC. Translating it yields CSARDRSYEQYF. The J gene is TRBJ2-7, the V gene TRBV20-1; D not resolved. The CDR3 spans 12 residues. From germline, CDR1 is DFQATT and CDR2 SNEGSKA (reference sequence). The ends were cut back, 0 bases at V and 3 bases at J, with 6 bases in the middle.

This clonotype qualifies as medium-sized. The chain couples TRBV5-8 to TRBJ2-6; D remains ambiguous. Trimming left V 1 base short and J 1 base short, with 0 bases between. The germline CDR1 and CDR2 sequences are SGHTS and YDEGEE. There are 13 residues in the CDR3. CDR3 bases: TGTGCCAGCAGCTTGTCTGGGGCCAACGTCCTGACTTTC. Protein sequence: CASSLSGANVLTF.

The rearrangement joins TRBV20-1 to TRBJ1-2; the D is unclear. V was clipped by 3 bases and J by 8 bases, with 16 bases between them. Germline lookup yields CDR1 DFQATT and CDR2 SNEGSKA (reference sequence). The CDR3 covers 13 residues. The CDR3, as DNA: TGCAGTGCTAGGATCCCCAGGATCCTGGGCTACACCTTC. Residues: CSARIPRILGYTF.

The V call is TRBV7-2, the J call TRBJ1-2; perhaps TRBD1 as D (6 bases). V was shortened by 1 base and J by 4 bases, with 22 bases between the two germline ends. The CDR3 sequence is 18 residues long. Germline V CDR1 and CDR2: SGHTA, FQGNSA. The CDR3 loop reads CASSLDLQGHLSSYGYTF. The CDR3 bases are TGTGCCAGCAGCTTAGATCTGCAGGGACACCTTTCTTCCTATGGCTACACCTTC. Full variable domain (rest looked up from reference TRBV7-2 and TRBJ1-2): GAGVSQSPSNKVTEKGKDVELRCDPISGHTALYWYRQSLGQGLEFLIYFQGNSAPDKSGLPSDRFSAERTGGSVSTLTIQRTQQEDSAVYLCASSLDLQGHLSSYGYTFGSGTRLTVV.

In its sample, this clonotype was seen once. With a much larger clone just one base away, this may be a read error. The rearrangement links TRBV6-1 to TRBJ2-1, with TRBD2 identical over 8 bases. Looked up from germline, CDR1 is MNHNS and CDR2 is SASEGT. CDR3 length: 16 residues. The CDR3 spells CASRREGGRAYNERFF. The CDR3, as DNA: TGTGCCAGCAGACGGGAGGGTGGGCGGGCCTACAATGAGCGGTTCTTC.

This clonotype came up a few times. The V gene is TRBV7-2, the J gene TRBJ2-1, with 9 bases that match TRBD2. The V gene's germline CDR1 is SGHTA and CDR2 FQGNSA. The CDR3 length is 15 residues. Losses at the gene ends were 1 base for V and 3 bases for J; bases not matched to a gene: 1. CDR3 protein: CASSLEAGGYNEQFF. The CDR3 DNA follows: TGTGCCAGCAGCTTAGAAGCGGGGGGCTACAATGAGCAGTTCTTC.

The chain recombines TRBV7-2 with TRBJ1-5, with a weak D call TRBD1 (6 bases). The CDR3 runs 14 residues. Deletions cut 4 bases from V and 6 bases from J, with 13 bases between. The germline CDR1 and CDR2 sequences are SGHTA and FQGNSA. The CDR3 region has the DNA TGTGCCAGCAGCTATACAGGGACTGGTCAGCCCCAGCATTTT. Residues: CASSYTGTGQPQHF. The whole variable domain, filled in from reference TRBV7-2 and TRBJ1-5, reads GAGVSQSPSNKVTEKGKDVELRCDPISGHTALYWYRQSLGQGLEFLIYFQGNSAPDKSGLPSDRFSAERTGGSVSTLTIQRTQQEDSAVYLCASSYTGTGQPQHFGDGTRLSIL.

The chain carries TRBV7-2 and TRBJ2-3, with D possibly TRBD2 on 6 matching bases. The germline gives CDR1 SGHTA, CDR2 FQGNSA. V was pared by 3 bases and J by 3 bases, with 13 bases between. The CDR3 spans 15 residues. The CDR3 DNA follows: TGTGCCAGCAGCTTGCGACCCGGGGGTACAGATACGCAGTATTTT. It codes for CASSLRPGGTDTQYF.

This clonotype was seen a handful of times. V is TRBV5-1 and J is TRBJ2-2; D remains unclear. V lost 5 bases to trimming and J lost 6 bases, with 14 bases between them. This CDR3 contains 14 residues. CDR1 is SGHRS, CDR2 YFSETQ, per germline. The chain's CDR3 is CASRPEVVAGELFF. The CDR3 DNA follows: TGCGCCAGCAGACCCGAGGTGGTGGCCGGGGAGCTGTTTTTT.

The chain recombines TRBV6-5 with TRBJ2-5, with D unresolved. This CDR3 region has 13 residues. Germline CDR1 MNHEY, CDR2 SVGAGI. Trimming took 0 bases from V and 4 from J, leaving 6 bases between them. The CDR3 loop reads CASSYSIRETQYF. CDR3 DNA: TGTGCCAGCAGTTACTCGATCAGAGAGACCCAGTACTTC.

Concerning this clonotype: At one of its ends the junction is not consistent with the germline gene, which may arise from a read error. This chain connects TRBV20-1 to TRBJ2-1; 8 positions agree with TRBD1. Germline CDR1 and CDR2: DFQATT and SNEGSKA (reference sequence). This CDR3 spans 16 amino acids. CDR3 region: CSARGSPGQVVNVQFF. DNA for the CDR3: TGCAGTGCTAGAGGTTCTCCGGGACAGGTGGTCAATGTGCAGTTCTTC.